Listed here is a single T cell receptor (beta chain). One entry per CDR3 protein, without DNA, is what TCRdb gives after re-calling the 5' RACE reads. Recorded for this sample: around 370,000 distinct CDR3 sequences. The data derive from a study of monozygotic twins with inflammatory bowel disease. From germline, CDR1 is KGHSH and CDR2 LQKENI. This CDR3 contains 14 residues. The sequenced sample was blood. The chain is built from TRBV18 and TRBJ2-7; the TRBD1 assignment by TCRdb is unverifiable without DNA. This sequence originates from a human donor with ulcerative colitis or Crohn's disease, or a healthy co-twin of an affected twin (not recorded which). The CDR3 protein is CASSPGAVSYEQYF.